Reported below is one TCR beta chain. This specimen belongs to a study of T cell changes during pregnancy in multiple sclerosis. Only in-frame clones appear in the TCRdb table, and some are missing; sequencing was by immunoSEQ multiplex PCR. The table includes tens of thousands of clones, around 94% detected once. J lost 2 bases, V lost 0 bases, and 0 bases had no gene match. Germline V gives CDR1 WNHNN, CDR2 SYGVQD (reference sequence). This CDR3 spans 14 amino acids. This receptor was taken from a female donor with multiple sclerosis, enrolled in a pregnancy study. Sequenced material: peripheral blood, taken in the third trimester of pregnancy. This chain uses TRBV10-1 with TRBJ2-5, with 7 bases aligning to TRBD1. This CDR3 reads CASSESTGQETQYF. The CDR3 nucleotides are TGCGCCAGCAGTGAGTCGACAGGGCAAGAGACCCAGTACTTC.